This T cell receptor beta chain was identified during a study of T cells in Graves' hyperthyroidism and ophthalmopathy. The wider study: Peripheral blood was obtained at initial diagnosis, preceding any treatment.

The study, taken as a whole, reports: Ophthalmopathy cases were set apart from stable hyperthyroidism by a 13 V-J model. Blood samples included most of the expanded thyroid clonotypes exceeding 0.001.

The germline CDR1 and CDR2 sequences are SGHAT and FQNNGV. This CDR3 comprises 14 residues. Trimming pared 1 base from V and 0 bases from J, leaving 7 bases between. RNA transcripts gave rise to amplified TCR beta CDR3 regions. The study used the HTBI primer set for a first-round RT-PCR of the TCR CDR3. TCRdb reprocessed the multiplex PCR reads with MiXCR, giving one entry per CDR3 protein. The sample shows about 400,000 distinct CDR3 sequences, more than 14% of them seen only once. This clonotype showed up many times. Its matching antigen is unknown. Ophthalmopathy patients had Clinical Activity Score at least 3, NOSPECS grade at least 4, duration under 3 months.

Sequenced material: blood. The V and J genes are TRBV11-2 and TRBJ2-7; D not certain. This receptor was taken from a woman aged 30 to 39 with Graves' ophthalmopathy. In nucleotides, the CDR3 is TGTGCCAGCAGCTTAGGCTTAGTCTCCTACGAGCAGTACTTC. This sequence encodes CASSLGLVSYEQYF. Variable domain in full (rest from reference TRBV11-2 and TRBJ2-7): EAGVAQSPRYKIIEKRQSVAFWCNPISGHATLYWYQQILGQGPKLLIQFQNNGVVDDSQLPKDRFSAERLKGVDSTLKIQPAKLEDSAVYLCASSLGLVSYEQYFGPGTRLTVT.